This TCR beta chain was observed in a study of breast tumors, draining lymph nodes, adjacent tissues. Study-wide findings and caveats: Luminal-like breast cancer showed significantly higher tumor–nontumor repertoire similarity than basal-like. Tumor repertoires ranked between lymph nodes and nontumor tissue in diversity, with V and J gene preferences. Findings are consistent with lymph node origin and intratumoral expansion of most tumor T cells. The lymph node origin of tumor T cells was framed as consistent with a hypothesis, not demonstrated.

Germline V gene lookup returns CDR1 SGHDN and CDR2 FVKESK. Unmatched junction bases numbered 3, after V lost 0 bases and J lost 2 bases. CDR3 size: 16 residues. Samples came from axillary lymph nodes draining the breast cancer. This clonotype was counted many times. Its antigen is currently unknown. TCRdb re-called the multiplex PCR reads through MiXCR, storing one row per CDR3 protein. The table has some 120,000 distinct CDR3 sequences, around 20% seen once. Sequenced material: axillary lymph node tissue. The receptor's source is a female donor with breast cancer. Some clones in this sample may be carry-over from other donors' samples. The chain has TRBV14 and TRBJ2-5; 10 bases fit TRBD2. The CDR3 DNA reads TGTGCCAGCAGCCAAGATGAACTAGCGGGACAAGAGACCCAGTACTTC. Translating it yields CASSQDELAGQETQYF.